These 13 T cell receptor beta chains came from one sample sequenced in a study of T cell repertoires in cytomegalovirus infection. For these TCRs, the target antigens are not known. MiXCR, applied by TCRdb to the reads, yields one record per CDR3 protein. The data contain fewer than 900,000 distinct CDR3 sequences, almost 30% of them singletons. The sample was cultured CD8+ T cells from PBMCs, taken from culture after CMV antigen stimulation. The receptors here all came from a human donor in good health (CMV status not recorded). Some clones in this sample may be carry-over from other donors' samples.

This clonotype has ten or more counts. This chain joins TRBV7-8 and TRBJ2-5; 13 bases map to TRBD2. The germline V gene encodes CDR1 SGHVS and CDR2 FQNEAQ. The length of the CDR3 is 16 residues. The V and J ends lost 3 bases and 3 bases, in that order; junction bases with no gene match: 4. The CDR3 sequence is CASSFPGTSGEETQYF. The CDR3 DNA follows: TGTGCCAGCAGCTTTCCCGGGACTAGCGGGGAAGAGACCCAGTACTTC.

A word on this clonotype: A read error may be the cause here, since a much bigger clone is one base away. The chain combines TRBV7-8 with TRBJ1-1; D unclear. Germline CDR1 and CDR2: SGHVS and FQNEAQ. The CDR3 runs 16 residues. The CDR3, as DNA: TGTGCCAGCAGCCCCCCGGGTTCGCGAATGAACGCTGAAGCTTTCTTT. It translates to CASSPPGSRMNAEAFF.

The rearrangement joins TRBV7-9 to TRBJ1-2; D unclear. V was pared by 2 bases and J by 4 bases, with 11 bases between. The CDR3 has 14 residues. Germline lookup yields CDR1 SEHNR and CDR2 FQNEAQ (reference sequence). The CDR3 sequence: CASSLLAGGYGYTF. CDR3 coding DNA: TGTGCCAGCAGCTTACTCGCGGGTGGCTATGGCTACACCTTC.

Many counts were recorded for this clonotype. V usage is TRBV7-2 and J usage is TRBJ2-1, with 9 positions matching TRBD1. CDR1 and CDR2 (germline): SGHTA, FQGNSA. After removal of 5 bases from V and 7 bases from J, the junction contained 12 bases not matched to a gene. The CDR3 is 16 amino acids. The CDR3 region is CASSPLPDRGRNEQFF. DNA of the CDR3: TGTGCCAGCAGCCCCCTTCCCGACAGGGGGAGGAATGAGCAGTTCTTC.

This sequence joins TRBV12-3 or TRBV12-4 and TRBJ2-7; the D gene is possibly TRBD1 (6 bases). Trimming removed 6 bases from V and 4 bases from J, with 16 bases in between. The length of the CDR3 is 14 residues. CDR3 sequence: CASRDPGHSYEQYF. DNA of the CDR3: TGTGCCAGCAGGGACCCGGGACATAGTTACGAGCAGTACTTC.

This clonotype was found a few times. CDR3 in amino acids: CASSDLAGFNEQFF. The CDR3 DNA follows: TGTGCCAGCAGTGACCTAGCGGGTTTCAATGAGCAGTTCTTC. This chain connects TRBV2 to TRBJ2-1; 8 bases line up with TRBD2. The V segment lost 3 bases and the J segment 6 bases; nucleotides outside the gene matches: 4. CDR3 length: 14 residues. Per germline, CDR1 SNHLY and CDR2 FYNNEI. The variable domain in full, with the rest retrieved from reference TRBV2 and TRBJ2-1, is EPEVTQTPSHQVTQMGQEVILRCVPISNHLYFYWYRQILGQKVEFLVSFYNNEISEKSEIFDDQFSVERPDGSNFTLKIRSTKLEDSAMYFCASSDLAGFNEQFFGPGTRLTVL.

The chain is built from TRBV6-5 and TRBJ1-1; 8 nucleotides match TRBD1. The CDR3 contains 16 residues. CDR1 is MNHEY and CDR2 is SVGAGI in the germline V gene. The V segment lost 0 bases and the J segment 3 bases; nucleotides outside the gene matches: 6. The CDR3 spells CASSYSTGAPDTEAFF. DNA for the CDR3: TGTGCCAGCAGTTACTCGACAGGGGCCCCCGACACTGAAGCTTTCTTT.

The chain uses TRBV27 and TRBJ2-7, with 8 bases fitting TRBD1. V gave up 4 bases and J gave up 3 bases; unmatched junction bases: 8. There are 15 residues in the CDR3. Germline V gene lookup returns CDR1 MNHEY and CDR2 SMNVEV (reference sequence). CDR3 amino acids: CASSSPGGTHYEQYV. CDR3 sequence (DNA): TGTGCCAGCAGTTCACCAGGGGGCACTCACTACGAGCAGTACGTC.

The genes are TRBV27 and TRBJ2-1; unclear D gene. CDR3 length: 14 residues. Between the trimmed V and J ends, which lost 2 bases and 2 bases, there was a span of 7 bases. Per the germline V gene, CDR1 is MNHEY and CDR2 is SMNVEV (reference sequence). CDR3 DNA: TGTGCCAGCAGTTTACCCGGACCCTACAATGAGCAGTTCTTC. The encoded protein is CASSLPGPYNEQFF.

The chain is built from TRBV6-4 and TRBJ1-2; 7 positions agree with TRBD1. This CDR3 contains 15 residues. Trimming cost V 4 bases and J 1 base; bases outside gene matches: 6. The V gene's germline CDR1 is MRHNA and CDR2 SNTAGT. CDR3 in DNA: TGTGCCAGCAGTGCGGGCAGGGGGTATAACTATGGCTACACCTTC. Protein product: CASSAGRGYNYGYTF.

This clonotype came up a few times. This sequence joins TRBV24-1 and TRBJ2-2; D unclear. The CDR3 loop spans 15 amino acids. In germline, CDR1 is KGHDR, CDR2 SFDVKD. V was trimmed by 4 bases and J by 4 bases, leaving 12 bases between them. CDR3 amino acids: CATSEPKGPTGELFF. CDR3 bases: TGTGCCACCAGTGAACCGAAGGGCCCCACCGGGGAGCTGTTTTTT.

V usage is TRBV20-1 and J usage is TRBJ2-1; 7 positions agree with TRBD2. With V trimmed by 4 bases and J by 0 bases, 6 bases remained unmatched. The CDR3 is 15 residues long. CDR1 is DFQATT, CDR2 SNEGSKA, per germline (reference sequence). The CDR3: CSATQRGYSYNEQFF. CDR3 in DNA: TGCAGTGCTACACAGCGGGGTTACTCCTACAATGAGCAGTTCTTC.

Ten or more counts support this clonotype. The chain is built from TRBV7-9 and TRBJ2-5; D is undetermined. The germline CDR1 and CDR2 sequences are SEHNR and FQNEAQ (reference sequence). The CDR3 is 13 amino acids. V was trimmed by 2 bases and J by 4 bases, leaving 8 bases between them. The DNA for the CDR3 is TGTGCCAGCAGCTTAATGGGGTCAGAGACCCAGTACTTC. Its translation: CASSLMGSETQYF.